This record covers a single T cell receptor beta chain. Its target antigen remains unknown. Nothing much larger sits one base from this clone, and base qualities are not available. The sample originates from a study of cytomegalovirus exposure and HLA in healthy donors (dated by TCRdb to 2016 to 2017). At the level of the whole study: An earlier analysis of several hundred of the donors reported about 300 Gb of sequence data and some 110 million unique TCR beta sequences obtained from some 170 million T cells. Class I and class II HLA loci were covered by the typing at four-digit resolution. To predict cytomegalovirus infection status, the study combined high-throughput TCR immunosequencing, statistical association of individual TCRs with disease status, and machine learning. Donor age, sex, ethnicity and CMV serostatus were compiled together with the repertoire data. Using immunosequencing, the study profiled T cell repertoires from approximately 700 subjects and related those repertoires to cytomegalovirus serostatus. Besides the first cohort of 500 to 700 subjects, a separate validation cohort made up of about 120 different subjects was used. In a later genetic analysis, genome-wide SNP genotypes for 398 of the 666 donors were used, and that subset was treated as a discovery cohort. To decide whether each TCR beta V gene segment behaved as functional or pseudogenic, an earlier analysis of fewer than 750 of the donors relied on high-throughput TCR beta sequencing. Rather than drawing on any new phenotypic data, the later analysis identified candidate immune exposures from TCR beta sequences and the way those sequences occurred across donors. The study was designed to test whether signatures of past pathogen exposure could be identified by cataloging public T cell receptors. Every discovery cohort repertoire had been produced on one sequencing platform. Across 300 to 400 genotyped donors of the cohort, an average of roughly 200,000 unique TCR beta nucleotide sequences per donor were sequenced, and roughly a sixth of those sequences were non-productive. In a later analysis, previously published TCR beta repertoires from hundreds of donors were re-analyzed and high-resolution HLA genotyping was added so that TCR occurrence patterns could be studied. Five DR-DQ haplotypes were treated as single units for association and clustering because of strong linkage in the cohort. An early release that covered fewer than 750 HLA-typed donors contained around 330 gigabases of sequencing data and around 85 million unique TCR sequences. The genetic ancestry cluster associated with self-reported Caucasian donors included 70% to 85% of the roughly 380 genotyped donors. Typing coverage differed by locus: A, B, C, DRB1 and DQB1 were typed in roughly 620-640 donors, DQA1 in 522, DPA1 in 600 to 610, and DPB1 in roughly 450.

Library creation used the immunoSEQ multiplex PCR assay. For the multiplex PCR, a mixture combining 60 forward primers for TCR Vbeta segments and 13 reverse primers for TCR Jbeta segments was used. The CDR3 region of rearranged TCR beta genes was amplified from genomic DNA with a multiplex PCR assay. The Illumina HiSeq System was used to sequence the amplified TCR beta libraries as 87-base-pair reads. In the authors' own workflow: In a later analysis, roughly 80 million unique TCR beta chains were counted across the 690 or so repertoires, and around 11 million of these chains were shared by at least two donors. A nearest-neighbor algorithm error-corrected the raw reads and collapsed the reads into unique sequences, merging closely related sequences to remove PCR and sequencing errors. CDR3 sequences were aligned to IMGT reference sequences to assign V, D and J gene segments. For a sequence to be retained, a match of at least six nucleotides was required to both a V gene segment and a J gene segment. Rearrangements were classified as productive when the CDR3 lacked stop codons and remained in frame with V and J, and all other rearrangements were classified as non-productive. Following IMGT convention, CDR3 was defined as the stretch from the second conserved V-encoded cysteine up to the conserved J-encoded phenylalanine. The earlier analysis of fewer than 700 of the donors excluded sequences that lacked an unambiguous match to a single V gene segment. An earlier analysis of several hundred of the donors called V segments functional above 56.7% productive rearrangements and segregating when the between-donor standard deviation exceeded 5%. A statistical classification framework was built for diagnosing cytomegalovirus status from the catalog of TCR beta chain sequences. V and J gene assignment, in a later analysis, came from comparing TCR nucleotide sequences with IMGT/GENE-DB human TR gene sequences. In a later analysis, CDR3 sequences and most-parsimonious VDJ recombination scenarios were assigned using the TCRdist pipeline. A later analysis defined each TCR beta chain by its CDR3 amino acid sequence plus V-gene family, and excluded reads lacking a unique V-gene family. To address suspected cross-contamination and a sequencing artifact, a later analysis removed roughly 580 highly shared, low-generation-probability nucleotide sequences. In a later analysis, a clonal expansion index was calculated for each public chain from normalized within-repertoire ranks of inferred template counts. In a later analysis, generation probabilities were computed with a VDJ recombination model fitted to out-of-frame rearrangements, and the resulting probabilities were checked against IGoR. A later analysis scored TCR-TCR, TCR-HLA and TCR-CMV co-occurrence with hypergeometric tests, applying a repertoire-size bias correction to TCR pairs. In a later analysis, false discovery rates were estimated by permuting HLA or CMV assignments 20 times. A later analysis grouped co-occurring TCRs with DBSCAN, adding TCRdist sequence similarity when clustering within HLA-allele-positive subsets. Repertoires with fewer than 30,000 or more than 120,000 public chains, plus five repertoires with anomalous nucleotide sharing, were excluded from co-occurrence clustering. Drawn from immuneACCESS, this table holds only the in-frame rearrangements with V and J called that TCRdb kept. Clones are partly lost; checked studies trace under half to an unresolved V gene and leave the rest unexplained. V and J calls and clone size are those listed in that table; D and trimming were worked out from the DNA. Counted in this sample were 40,000 to 50,000 clones; about 70% of them appeared once. Roughly 6.3% of the sample lies in the top ten.

The cohort was made up of about 670 healthy bone marrow donors. At the time of sampling, all cohort members were nominally healthy, though unrecorded immune exposures were likely present. The donor was CMV seronegative and belonged to the group of 320 or so seronegative cohort members. A peripheral blood sample was provided by each donor, and peripheral blood mononuclear cells were used for TCR beta sequencing. Genomic DNA extraction from the blood cell samples was performed with the Qiagen DNeasy Blood Extraction Kit. The germline V gene encodes CDR1 SGHRS and CDR2 YFSETQ. At the junction V is shortened by 0 bases and J by 5 bases; bases outside the gene matches: 9. The CDR3 sequence holds 16 residues, the cysteine and phenylalanine included. CDR3 DNA is the only sequence kept; it has 48 bases, read in frame from the first base. Study-wide conclusions, independent of this receptor: In vitro tests confirmed that a few of the cytomegalovirus-associated TCR beta chains recognize cytomegalovirus antigens. Because the 87-base-pair reads could not distinguish some IMGT-functional V segments, including TRBV6-2 and TRBV6-3, those segments were excluded. In both the original and validation cohorts, the classifier was reported to diagnose cytomegalovirus status with high specificity and sensitivity. When HLA alleles, especially DR and DQ, strongly co-occurred, TCR associations were difficult to assign to individual alleles. The authors suggested that the approach could potentially be generalized to other disease states and immunological phenotypes. Correlated functional status among segregating V segments might reflect linkage disequilibrium, but an unknown experimental factor could not be ruled out. Because some donors lacked HLA typing at each locus, the association tests relied only on the typed subset. In a later analysis, the rate of TCR association differed among HLA loci, with DRB1 alleles having the most associated TCRs and HLA-C alleles having the fewest. In a later analysis, HLA-associated TCR beta chains showed more clonal expansion and lower generation probabilities than non-associated chains that were equally common. Several of the top co-occurrence clusters appeared to be linked to parvovirus B19, influenza, CMV and Epstein-Barr virus, according to a later analysis. In an earlier analysis of around 500 of the donors, most TCR beta V segments appeared in productive rearrangements about 87% or about 30% of the time, broadly matching IMGT annotations. For the cohort, immune exposure information was limited to CMV serostatus. An association between a missense DCLRE1C variant and V-gene and J-gene trimming of TCR beta chains was found in a later genetic analysis and replicated in an independent cohort. The study gave a list of about 170 TCR beta chains associated with cytomegalovirus. At a false discovery rate of 0.05, a later analysis linked around 17,000 TCR beta sequences to specific HLA alleles. A cluster of highly shared sequence variants was judged likely to represent a technical artifact of the sequencing pipeline. A later analysis found that most CMV-associated TCR beta chains appeared HLA-restricted, with HLA associations seemingly driven largely by CMV exposure. According to a later genetic analysis, donors in an Asian-associated ancestry cluster had fewer N-insertions in productive TCRs than the roughly 670-donor mean. Roughly uniform sequencing depth across donors was assumed in presence/absence analyses, although this assumption may not hold. Because counts were too low, about 18 rarely observed V segments, including chromosome 9 orphons, were excluded from the earlier analysis of some 540 of the donors. A further reported finding was that TCR beta sequences accurately predicted the HLA-A and HLA-B alleles for most subjects in the first cohort. In this cohort, only TCR beta chains were sequenced, and detectable features were limited by the absence of alpha or paired-chain data. Most TCR sequences were seen in very few donors, while some public TCRs were found in many individuals.

The sequenced sample consisted of PBMCs. This clonotype originated in a young man in good health and CMV-seronegative. The rearranged chain carries TRBV5-1 and TRBJ2-7; a stretch of 9 junction bases matches TRBD1. The CDR3 in this case is CASSLGTGGAIDEQYF. The DNA is TGCGCCAGCAGCTTGGGTACAGGGGGCGCGATTGACGAGCAGTACTTC.